Presented here are 21 T cell receptor beta chains from one specimen sequenced in a study of T-cell reconstitution after alpha-beta-depleted transplantation in children. It was with unique molecular identifiers that the TCRbeta library was prepared. TCRdb fed the PCR reads into MiXCR, producing one record per CDR3 protein. The repertoire holds a few hundred thousand distinct CDR3 sequences, roughly 13% seen once, with approximately 2.1% in the top ten. Sequenced material: PBMCs, mostly from graft donor cells, taken 360 days after TCRalphabeta/CD19-depleted stem cell transplant. These receptors originate from a male patient younger than 18 who had a stem cell transplant for acute myeloid leukemia, so the T cells may come from the graft donor.

The table lists this clonotype with a few counts. This rearrangement joins TRBV7-2 to TRBJ2-5; 9 bases are a match to TRBD2. Germline CDR1 is SGHTA and CDR2 is FQGNSA. V lost 5 bases to trimming and J lost 1 base; unmatched junction nucleotides: 8. This CDR3 comprises 16 residues. Here the CDR3 reads CASSRGASGIQETQYF. CDR3 bases: TGTGCCAGCAGCCGCGGGGCTAGCGGGATCCAAGAGACCCAGTACTTC. Complete variable domain (other parts from reference TRBV7-2 and TRBJ2-5): GAGVSQSPSNKVTEKGKDVELRCDPISGHTALYWYRQSLGQGLEFLIYFQGNSAPDKSGLPSDRFSAERTGGSVSTLTIQRTQQEDSAVYLCASSRGASGIQETQYFGPGTRLLVL.

This clonotype occurred many times. The chain employs TRBV6-5 and TRBJ2-7; 8 positions match TRBD1. Trimming removed 1 base from V and 2 bases from J; junction bases left unmatched: 7. The V gene's germline CDR1 is MNHEY and CDR2 SVGAGI. The CDR3 is made up of 16 amino acids. The CDR3 here is CASSYFDGTGPYEQYF. The CDR3 bases are TGTGCCAGCAGTTACTTCGACGGGACAGGTCCCTACGAGCAGTACTTC.

This chain links TRBV20-1 with TRBJ2-7, with 12 bases identical to TRBD2. Losses at the gene ends were 5 bases for V and 7 bases for J; bases not matched to a gene: 9. This CDR3 spans 14 amino acids. Per the germline V gene, CDR1 is DFQATT and CDR2 is SNEGSKA (reference sequence). CDR3 region: CSAPRLAGVTEQYF. CDR3 DNA sequence: TGCAGTGCTCCAAGACTAGCGGGAGTTACGGAGCAGTACTTC.

This clonotype was counted only a few times. This sequence joins TRBV12-3 or TRBV12-4 and TRBJ1-1, with D tentatively TRBD1 (6 bases). The CDR3 covers 15 residues. Trimming pared 6 bases from V and 4 bases from J, leaving 18 bases between. DNA of the CDR3: TGTGCCAGCAGCCCTTCTTCGGGGGGCGGCACTGAAGCTTTCTTT. Translated, it gives CASSPSSGGGTEAFF.

The chain is built from TRBV18 and TRBJ2-1; D gene ambiguous. With 3 bases removed from V and 5 bases from J, the gap between germline ends came to 11 bases. The germline V gene has CDR1 KGHSH and CDR2 LQKENI. The CDR3 has 14 residues. The CDR3 here is CASSPVRSDNEQFF. CDR3 nucleotides: TGTGCCAGCTCACCCGTGCGGAGCGACAATGAGCAGTTCTTC.

Ten or more counts support this clonotype. This chain connects TRBV6-1 to TRBJ1-4, with 7 positions matching TRBD1. This CDR3 comprises 15 residues. The V gene end was trimmed by 6 bases and the J gene end by 8 bases; junction bases not matched to a gene: 12. In germline, CDR1 is MNHNS, CDR2 SASEGT. The CDR3 DNA reads as TGTGCCAGCAGCCCACAAGGGGGCGCCCGGGAAAAACTGTTTTTT. Protein sequence: CASSPQGGAREKLFF.

This clonotype was found a few times. The chain links TRBV28 to TRBJ1-1; D is undetermined. The CDR3 loop spans 20 amino acids. The V end was cut by 4 bases, the J end by 2 bases, with 29 bases between. From germline, CDR1 is MDHEN and CDR2 SYDVKM. CDR3 loop: CASSSIRTTRWTAPNTEAFF. The DNA of the CDR3 is TGTGCCAGCAGTTCCATAAGGACTACCCGATGGACGGCCCCTAACACTGAAGCTTTCTTT.

This clonotype has more than one count but fewer than ten. V is TRBV5-1 and J is TRBJ2-2, with TRBD2 matching over 8 bases. Looked up from germline, CDR1 is SGHRS and CDR2 is YFSETQ. V shed 2 bases, J shed 3 bases, and the junction held 9 bases outside the gene matches. The CDR3 sequence is 17 residues long. CDR3 loop: CASSLVSKRGYTGELFF. CDR3 in DNA: TGCGCCAGCAGCTTAGTTTCAAAGCGGGGGTACACCGGGGAGCTGTTTTTT.

This chain uses TRBV5-5 with TRBJ2-3, with 9 bases lining up with TRBD2. The CDR3 runs 17 residues. Germline V gene data show CDR1 as SGHKS and CDR2 as YYEKEE (reference sequence). V was clipped by 5 bases and J by 1 base; unmatched bases: 11. In DNA form, the CDR3 reads TGTGCCAGCAGTCCCTGGTGGCGGGAGGGTCGCACAGATACGCAGTATTTT. It codes for CASSPWWREGRTDTQYF.

The rearrangement links TRBV20-1 to TRBJ2-6; D not certain. CDR1 is DFQATT, CDR2 SNEGSKA, per germline (reference sequence). V lost 1 base and J 0 bases, leaving 13 bases between the germline ends. CDR3 length: 17 residues. This CDR3 is CSARVLSGTSGANVLTF. In DNA form, the CDR3 reads TGCAGTGCTAGAGTGTTATCAGGAACCTCTGGGGCCAACGTCCTGACTTTC.

Concerning this clonotype: A much larger clone is a single base away; this may be a read error. The chain carries TRBV15 and TRBJ2-6; D remains ambiguous. V gave up 6 bases and J gave up 3 bases, with 0 bases separating them. The germline CDR1 and CDR2 sequences are LNHNV and YYDKDF (reference sequence). The CDR3 totals 11 residues. This chain's CDR3 is CATSGANVLTF. The CDR3 DNA sequence: TGTGCCACCAGTGGGGCCAACGTCCTGACTTTC.

This clonotype was detected a few times. The chain is built from TRBV20-1 and TRBJ2-1, with 8 bases aligning to TRBD2. Trimming removed 7 bases from V and 4 bases from J; junction bases left unmatched: 9. Per the germline V gene, CDR1 is DFQATT and CDR2 is SNEGSKA (reference sequence). The CDR3 runs 14 residues. CDR3 region: CSGREVAGYNEQFF. The CDR3 coding sequence is TGCAGTGGTAGGGAGGTAGCGGGGTACAATGAGCAGTTCTTC.

This clonotype has only a few counts. V usage is TRBV11-2 and J usage is TRBJ1-5, with TRBD1 matching 11 bases. CDR1 is SGHAT, CDR2 FQNNGV, per germline. CDR3 size: 16 residues. Unmatched junction bases numbered 8, after V lost 5 bases and J lost 5 bases. CDR3 bases: TGTGCCAGCAGCATAACCGGACAGGGGGCGGATCAGCCCCAGCATTTT. Its translation is CASSITGQGADQPQHF.

This clonotype was counted only a few times. The chain carries TRBV4-3 and TRBJ2-7, with a possible D match to TRBD2 (5 bases). V was cut by 0 bases and J by 2 bases, with 11 bases left in between. The CDR3 contains 15 residues. Germline CDR1 reads LGHNA; CDR2 reads YSLEER. The CDR3 sequence: CASSQDPGIAYEQYF. CDR3 bases: TGCGCCAGCAGCCAAGATCCGGGAATCGCCTACGAGCAGTACTTC.

This chain connects TRBV6-6 to TRBJ2-7; unclear D gene. Trimming removed 5 bases from V and 8 bases from J, with 7 bases in between. The germline gives CDR1 MNHNY, CDR2 SVGAGI (reference sequence). The CDR3 loop spans 10 amino acids. The CDR3 sequence is CASSGSKQYF. In nucleotides, the CDR3 is TGTGCCAGCAGTGGATCAAAGCAGTACTTC.

V is TRBV7-6 and J is TRBJ2-7; the D gene is possibly TRBD2 (7 bases). Germline V CDR1 and CDR2: SGHVS, FNYEAQ. Trimming cost V 5 bases and J 6 bases, with 20 bases left between them. There are 15 residues in the CDR3. The CDR3: CASSLPGGSSLEQYF. For the CDR3, the DNA is TGTGCCAGCAGCCTCCCGGGGGGCTCCTCACTCGAGCAGTACTTC.

This clonotype was detected a few times. This chain connects TRBV7-3 to TRBJ2-1; TRBD2 is a possible D gene (5 bases). The ends were cut back, 5 bases at V and 0 bases at J, with 14 bases in the middle. CDR1 and CDR2 from the germline V gene are SGHTA and FQGTGA. The CDR3 totals 16 residues. DNA of the CDR3: TGTGCCAGCAGCCAACGGCCTAGCAGCTCCTACAATGAGCAGTTCTTC. Its protein product is CASSQRPSSSYNEQFF.

As concerns this clonotype: One junction end disagrees with the germline gene, perhaps due to a read error. The rearrangement uses TRBV28 and TRBJ1-5; 9 bases are shared with TRBD1. The CDR3 has 15 residues. Germline V CDR1 and CDR2: MDHEN, SYDVKM. The CDR3 reads CASSFWTGAGQPQHF. The CDR3 DNA reads as TGTGCCAGTAGTTTTTGGACAGGGGCAGGCCAGCCCCAGCATTTT.

The chain employs TRBV29-1 and TRBJ1-1; D is unresolved. The germline V and J ends were trimmed by 8 bases and 3 bases, with 16 bases remaining between them. CDR1 SQVTM and CDR2 ANQGSEA come from the germline V gene. This CDR3 is built from 13 residues. CDR3 residues: CSTEVIGDTEAFF. The CDR3 coding sequence is TGCAGCACAGAGGTGATTGGGGACACTGAAGCTTTCTTT. The full variable domain, with the rest looked up from reference TRBV29-1 and TRBJ1-1, is SAVISQKPSRDICQRGTSLTIQCQVDSQVTMMFWYRQQPGQSLTLIATANQGSEATYESGFVIDKFPISRPNLTFSTLTVSNMSPEDSSIYLCSTEVIGDTEAFFGQGTRLTVV.

The table lists this clonotype with many counts. The rearrangement uses TRBV29-1 and TRBJ2-2, with D hard to call. The germline V gene has CDR1 SQVTM and CDR2 ANQGSEA. The CDR3 totals 13 residues. V gave up 6 bases and J gave up 1 base, with 9 bases separating them. CDR3: CSVGNRNTGELFF. The CDR3 nucleotides read TGCAGCGTGGGAAACAGGAACACCGGGGAGCTGTTTTTT.

The CDR3 region has the DNA TGTGCCAGCAGCTTTATATCAGCTAACTATGGCTACACCTTC. It codes for CASSFISANYGYTF. The chain links TRBV7-2 to TRBJ1-2, with D hard to call. The CDR3 sequence is 14 residues long. Germline values: CDR1 SGHTA, CDR2 FQGNSA. V dropped 3 bases and J dropped 0 bases, with 8 bases sitting between them.